This entry lists 5 T cell receptor beta chains sequenced from one sample in a study of radiation and T cells in renal cell carcinoma. Assay used: immunoSEQ multiplex PCR; TCRdb lists only in-frame clones, some missing. The sample includes 70,000 to 100,000 clones, 70% to 85% of them seen just once. Indicated time point: baseline pretreatment blood. As to treatment: 15 Gy SBRT to primary tumor, nephrectomy 4 weeks later. Material: blood, obtained from a patient whose treatment included radiotherapy and nephrectomy. Receptors originate from a man between 60 and 70 years old with renal cell carcinoma.

The gene calls are TRBV7-9 and TRBJ1-2, with 7 positions matching TRBD1. The CDR3 is made up of 16 amino acids. Germline CDR1 reads SEHNR; CDR2 reads FQNEAQ (reference sequence). V was clipped by 1 base and J by 6 bases; unmatched bases: 11. CDR3 sequence: CASSLGSRQGVDGYTF. The DNA for the CDR3 is TGTGCCAGCAGCTTAGGCTCCAGACAGGGAGTAGATGGCTACACCTTC.

This clone was seen a single time. V gene TRBV6-1 combines with J gene TRBJ2-3; TRBD1 matches 9 bases. Losses at the gene ends were 5 bases for V and 3 bases for J; bases not matched to a gene: 3. Germline loops: CDR1 MNHNS, CDR2 SASEGT. CDR3 length: 14 residues. The CDR3 spells CASSFGTGTDTQYF. DNA of the CDR3: TGTGCCAGCAGTTTCGGGACAGGGACAGATACGCAGTATTTT.

The chain uses TRBV7-9 and TRBJ2-2; TRBD1 or TRBD2 may be the D gene (5 bases each). Germline V CDR1 and CDR2: SEHNR, FQNEAQ (reference sequence). This CDR3 is 18 amino acids long. V was pared by 1 base and J by 3 bases, with 18 bases between. CDR3 nucleotides: TGTGCCAGCAGCTTAGATATCCCCCGGGGCCGCGACACCGGGGAGCTGTTTTTT. Residues: CASSLDIPRGRDTGELFF.

The chain employs TRBV28 and TRBJ2-1, with 13 positions matching TRBD2. This CDR3 has 17 amino acids. The junction had 9 bases not matched to a gene; V was cut back by 2 bases and J by 8 bases. Germline V gene lookup returns CDR1 MDHEN and CDR2 SYDVKM. The CDR3 is CASSLPLTSGRTDEQFF. CDR3 sequence (DNA): TGTGCCAGCAGTTTACCGTTGACTAGCGGGAGGACGGATGAGCAGTTCTTC.

The chain uses TRBV5-5 and TRBJ2-3; D unresolved. Trimming took off 3 bases at V and 2 bases at J, with 19 bases between the two ends. This CDR3 region has 17 residues. Germline values: CDR1 SGHKS, CDR2 YYEKEE (reference sequence). The DNA for the CDR3 is TGTGCCAGCAGCTGGATCGCCGCCAGTACCTACACAGATACGCAGTATTTT. Protein: CASSWIAASTYTDTQYF.